This TCR beta chain was retrieved from a study of OX40 agonist ivuxolimab in advanced cancers. About the research overall: Partial responses were achieved by three patients, of whom one had hepatocellular carcinoma and two had cutaneous melanoma.

The CDR3 consists of 12 residues. V was trimmed by 8 bases and J by 6 bases, leaving 12 bases between them. The germline V gene encodes CDR1 MNHEY and CDR2 SVGAGI. Patients had blood sampled at baseline and again on cycle 4 day 1 and cycle 7 day 1. Profiling relied on immunoSEQ multiplex PCR, and the TCRdb table lists in-frame clones only, not all of them. This sample has under 95,000 clones; approximately 86% occur once, and the top ten carry about 0.75%. This TCR derives from an adult with an advanced solid tumor such as melanoma, head and neck, liver or kidney cancer. Sequencing was performed on CD4+ or CD8+ T cells sorted from blood, taken in a trial of the OX40 agonist ivuxolimab. The chain uses TRBV6-5 and TRBJ2-3, with D maybe TRBD2 (6 bases). CDR3 nucleotides: TGTGCCAGCTCCCGGGGGTATGATACGCAGTATTTT. As protein: CASSRGYDTQYF.